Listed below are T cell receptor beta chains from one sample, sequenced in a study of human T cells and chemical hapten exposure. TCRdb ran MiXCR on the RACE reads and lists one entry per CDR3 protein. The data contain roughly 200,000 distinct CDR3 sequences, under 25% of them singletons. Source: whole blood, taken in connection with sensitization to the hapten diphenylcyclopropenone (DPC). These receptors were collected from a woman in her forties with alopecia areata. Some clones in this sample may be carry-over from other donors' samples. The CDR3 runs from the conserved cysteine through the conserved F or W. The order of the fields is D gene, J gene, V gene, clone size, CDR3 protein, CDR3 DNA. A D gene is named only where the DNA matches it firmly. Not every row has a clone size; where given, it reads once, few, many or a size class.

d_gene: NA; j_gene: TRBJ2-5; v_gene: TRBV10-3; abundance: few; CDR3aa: CAIKSQGETQYF; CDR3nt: TGTGCCATCAAAAGCCAGGGAGAGACCCAGTACTTC
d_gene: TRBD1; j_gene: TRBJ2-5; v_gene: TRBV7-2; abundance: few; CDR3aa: CASSDTGQAFQETQYF; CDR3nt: TGTGCCAGCAGCGACACCGGACAGGCCTTCCAAGAGACCCAGTACTTC
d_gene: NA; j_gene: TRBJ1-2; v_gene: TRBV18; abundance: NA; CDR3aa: CASSALNPPDRYGYTF; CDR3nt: TGTGCCAGCTCAGCCCTAAATCCGCCGGACCGGTATGGCTACACCTTC
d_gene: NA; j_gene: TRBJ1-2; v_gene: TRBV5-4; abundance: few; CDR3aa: CASSLEPGPNYGYTF; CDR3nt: TGTGCCAGCAGCTTGGAGCCAGGGCCTAACTATGGCTACACCTTC
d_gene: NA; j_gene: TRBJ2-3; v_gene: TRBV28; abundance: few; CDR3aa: CASSRRRTTDTQYF; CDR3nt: TGTGCCAGCAGTCGCCGCCGGACCACAGATACGCAGTATTTT
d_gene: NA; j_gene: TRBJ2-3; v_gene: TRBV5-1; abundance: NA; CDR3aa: CASSLTGTLNTQYF; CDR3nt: TGCGCCAGCAGCTTAACCGGGACATTGAATACGCAGTATTTT
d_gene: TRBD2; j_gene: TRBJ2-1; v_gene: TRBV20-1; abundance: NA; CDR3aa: CSALGLAGYNEQFF; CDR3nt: TGCAGTGCCTTGGGACTAGCGGGGTACAATGAGCAGTTCTTC
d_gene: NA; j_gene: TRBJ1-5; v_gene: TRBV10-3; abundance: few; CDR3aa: CAISGVGRNQPQHF; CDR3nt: TGTGCCATCAGCGGGGTCGGGCGCAATCAGCCCCAGCATTTT
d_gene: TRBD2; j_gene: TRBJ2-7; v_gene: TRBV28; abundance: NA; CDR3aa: CASSPSGDSYEQYF; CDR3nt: TGTGCCAGCAGCCCTAGCGGTGACTCCTACGAGCAGTACTTC
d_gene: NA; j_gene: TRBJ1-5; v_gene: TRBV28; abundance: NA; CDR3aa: CASSKGGNHQPQHF; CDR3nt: TGTGCCAGCAGCAAAGGGGGTAACCATCAGCCCCAGCATTTT
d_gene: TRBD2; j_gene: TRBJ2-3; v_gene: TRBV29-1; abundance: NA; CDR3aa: CSVEVLAGAPDTQYF; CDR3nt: TGCAGCGTTGAAGTCCTAGCGGGGGCTCCGGACACGCAGTATTTT
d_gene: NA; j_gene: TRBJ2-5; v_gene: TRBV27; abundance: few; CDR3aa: CASSLMAGPKGETQYF; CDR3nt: TGTGCCAGCAGTTTGATGGCGGGACCTAAGGGAGAGACCCAGTACTTC
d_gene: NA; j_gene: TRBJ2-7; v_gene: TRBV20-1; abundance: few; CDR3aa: CSALGQTYEQYF; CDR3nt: TGCAGTGCTCTTGGACAGACCTACGAGCAGTACTTC
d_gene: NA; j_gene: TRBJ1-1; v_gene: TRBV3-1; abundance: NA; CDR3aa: CASSHPRGTEAFF; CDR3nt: TGTGCCAGCAGCCACCCCCGGGGTACTGAAGCTTTCTTT
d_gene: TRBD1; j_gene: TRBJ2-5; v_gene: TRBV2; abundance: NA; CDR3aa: CVSCLDRGQETQYF; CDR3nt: TGTGTCAGTTGCCTCGACAGGGGACAAGAGACCCAGTACTTC
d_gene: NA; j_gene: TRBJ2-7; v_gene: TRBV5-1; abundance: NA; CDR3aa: CASSSQGKVNEQYF; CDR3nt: TGCGCCAGCAGCTCCCAGGGGAAGGTCAACGAGCAGTACTTC
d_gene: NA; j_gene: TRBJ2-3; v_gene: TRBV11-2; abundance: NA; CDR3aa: CASSPRPTRARADTQYF; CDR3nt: TGTGCCAGCAGCCCTCGGCCAACCCGCGCGAGAGCAGATACGCAGTATTTT
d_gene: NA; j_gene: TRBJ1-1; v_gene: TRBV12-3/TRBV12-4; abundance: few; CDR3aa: CASSVAEGAEAFF; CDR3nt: TGTGCCAGCAGCGTAGCAGAAGGGGCTGAAGCTTTCTTT
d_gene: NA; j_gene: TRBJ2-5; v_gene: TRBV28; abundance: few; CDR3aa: CASSSRNTGRETQYF; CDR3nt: TGTGCCAGCAGCTCTAGGAACACGGGTAGAGAGACCCAGTACTTC
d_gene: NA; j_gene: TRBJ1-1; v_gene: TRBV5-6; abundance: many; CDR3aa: CASSLAGKSEAFF; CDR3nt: TGTGCCAGCAGCTTGGCCGGGAAAAGTGAAGCTTTCTTT
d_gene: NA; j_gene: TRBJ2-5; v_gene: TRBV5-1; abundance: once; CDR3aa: CASSSRAPEETQYF; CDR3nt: TGCGCCAGCAGCTCCCGGGCGCCCGAAGAGACCCAGTACTTC
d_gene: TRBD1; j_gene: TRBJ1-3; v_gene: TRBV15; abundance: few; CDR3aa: CATSSQGARNTIYF; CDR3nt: TGTGCCACCAGCAGTCAGGGGGCCCGAAACACCATATATTTT
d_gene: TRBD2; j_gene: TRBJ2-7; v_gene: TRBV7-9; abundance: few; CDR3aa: CASSQDSGREQYF; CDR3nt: TGTGCCAGCAGCCAAGATAGCGGGCGCGAGCAGTACTTC
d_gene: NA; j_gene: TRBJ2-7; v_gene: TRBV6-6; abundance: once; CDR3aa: CASRPRSSIHEQYF; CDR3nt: TGTGCCAGCCGTCCCCGGTCCTCGATCCACGAGCAGTACTTC